Listed here is a single TCR beta chain. The antigen is unknown. The data originate from a study of response to subunit inactivated influenza vaccine. Study-wide results and limits: Few new T cells, the authors suggested, are recruited by each seasonal influenza vaccination.

One entry per CDR3 protein, called by TCRdb with MiXCR from the RT-PCR reads. The sample carries roughly 500,000 distinct CDR3 sequences, 25% recorded once. Sequencing was performed on CD4+ T cells sorted from PBMCs, taken more than 4 days after vaccination. The receptor's source is a man aged 50 or older who received an inactivated influenza vaccine.

The CDR3 is CASSAEGGGNTEAFF. As DNA, the CDR3 is TGTGCCAGCAGCGCAGAAGGGGGGGGGAACACTGAAGCTTTCTTT. The rearrangement links TRBV9 to TRBJ1-1, with D possibly being TRBD1 (6 bases). Trimming took off 3 bases at V and 1 base at J, with 13 bases between the two ends. The germline V gene encodes CDR1 SGDLS and CDR2 YYNGEE. This CDR3 spans 15 amino acids.